The 22 T cell receptor beta chains reported below all come from one sample, sequenced in a study of siplizumab effects on memory and regulatory T cells. Clones were read by immunoSEQ multiplex PCR, and TCRdb kept only the in-frame ones, dropping some. The table includes roughly 100,000 clones, under 95% detected once. Sequencing was carried out using CD4+ T cells sorted from blood. All receptors come from a human donor in good health.

V and J are TRBV23-1 and TRBJ1-5; D may be TRBD1 (6 bases). TRBV23-1 counts as an open reading frame of uncertain function. Trimming took off 2 bases at V and 2 bases at J, with 10 bases between the two ends. The CDR3 extends over 15 amino acids. The CDR3 spells CASSQISGGNQPQHF. CDR3 bases: TGCGCCAGCAGTCAAATCTCAGGGGGCAATCAGCCCCAGCATTTT.

This clone occurred once. The chain is built from TRBV7-2 and TRBJ1-4, with D possibly matching TRBD1 (5 bases). The CDR3 runs 15 residues. Germline CDR1 and CDR2: SGHTA and FQGNSA. V lost 1 base, J lost 8 bases, and 14 bases lay in between. CDR3 in DNA: TGTGCCAGCAGCTTAGTTATAGGGGAAGGAGAAAAACTGTTTTTT. Translation: CASSLVIGEGEKLFF.

The chain links TRBV19 to TRBJ1-5; 7 nucleotides agree with TRBD1. V lost 5 bases to trimming and J lost 6 bases; unmatched junction nucleotides: 10. The CDR3 extends over 15 amino acids. Germline V gives CDR1 LNHDA, CDR2 SQIVND (reference sequence). CDR3 sequence (DNA): TGTGCCAGTAGTCAGTCACAGGGGTATATTCAGCCCCAGCATTTT. Residues: CASSQSQGYIQPQHF.

This clone was detected only once. This rearrangement joins TRBV4-3 to TRBJ2-7; D possibly matches TRBD1 or TRBD2 (5 bases each). Germline CDR1 is LGHNA and CDR2 is YSLEER. Trimming cost V 1 base and J 2 bases, with 18 bases left between them. The CDR3 runs to 17 residues. The CDR3 DNA is TGCGCCAGCAGCCAAGGGGACGGCCGAGGGGTTACCTACGAGCAGTACTTC. Protein sequence: CASSQGDGRGVTYEQYF.

V and J are TRBV20-1 and TRBJ2-3; D is undetermined. This CDR3 has 11 amino acids. V was cut by 5 bases and J by 4 bases, with 7 bases left in between. Germline CDR1 is DFQATT and CDR2 is SNEGSKA (reference sequence). CDR3 nucleotides: TGCAGTGCTGCCCGGTCAGATACGCAGTATTTT. Translation gives CSAARSDTQYF.

The chain carries TRBV6-1 and TRBJ1-1; D gene uncertain. This CDR3 is built from 12 residues. Germline V lookup: CDR1 MNHNS, CDR2 SASEGT. V was trimmed by 6 bases and J by 2 bases, leaving 7 bases between them. The CDR3 protein is CASSFINTEAFF. The CDR3 nucleotides read TGTGCCAGCAGCTTCATTAACACTGAAGCTTTCTTT.

V and J are TRBV18 and TRBJ1-3; no clear D gene. This CDR3 spans 15 amino acids. Germline CDR1 and CDR2: KGHSH and LQKENI. Deletions cut 3 bases from V and 1 base from J, with 10 bases between. The CDR3 DNA reads as TGTGCCAGCTCACCGGGCGGAAGGTCTGGAAACACCATATATTTT. Its translation is CASSPGGRSGNTIYF. The entire variable domain, with the rest obtained from reference TRBV18 and TRBJ1-3, is as follows: NAGVMQNPRHLVRRRGQEARLRCSPMKGHSHVYWYRQLPEEGLKFMVYLQKENIIDESGMPKERFSAEFPKEGPSILRIQQVVRGDSAAYFCASSPGGRSGNTIYFGEGSWLTVV.

The rearrangement links TRBV6-5 to TRBJ1-5; TRBD1 matches 9 bases. Losses at the gene ends were 4 bases for V and 4 bases for J; bases not matched to a gene: 5. There are 15 residues in the CDR3. CDR1 and CDR2 from the germline V gene are MNHEY and SVGAGI. CDR3 region: CASSWGQGGNQPQHF. The CDR3, as DNA: TGTGCCAGCAGTTGGGGACAGGGTGGGAATCAGCCCCAGCATTTT.

This clone was seen a few times. The V call is TRBV7-8, the J call TRBJ2-3; D is uncertain. The CDR3 runs 13 residues. The V gene lost 5 bases and the J gene lost 6 bases, with 12 bases spanning the gap. The germline V gene encodes CDR1 SGHVS and CDR2 FQNEAQ. Here the CDR3 reads CASSRPKEDTQYF. CDR3 in DNA: TGTGCCAGCAGCCGGCCCAAGGAGGATACGCAGTATTTT.

The chain has TRBV6-5 and TRBJ1-2; maybe TRBD1 (5 bases). V lost 4 bases and J 3 bases, leaving 12 bases between the germline ends. The V gene's germline CDR1 is MNHEY and CDR2 SVGAGI. CDR3 length equals 14 residues. CDR3 amino acids: CASSSSGGDYGYTF. The CDR3 DNA reads TGTGCCAGCAGTTCCTCCGGGGGGGACTATGGCTACACCTTC.

The rearrangement uses TRBV6-4 and TRBJ2-3; 7 nucleotides match TRBD2. The CDR3 runs 13 residues. Trimming took 3 bases from V and 5 from J; bases not matched to a gene: 2. CDR1 is MRHNA, CDR2 SNTAGT, per germline. The CDR3 here is CASSEPGGDTQYF. The CDR3 DNA is TGTGCCAGCAGTGAGCCGGGGGGAGATACGCAGTATTTT.

This clone was counted once. The chain uses TRBV5-5 and TRBJ2-7; D is tentatively TRBD1 or TRBD2 (5 bases each). The germline V gene has CDR1 SGHKS and CDR2 YYEKEE (reference sequence). Between the trimmed V and J ends, which lost 4 bases and 2 bases, there was a span of 22 bases. The CDR3 extends over 17 amino acids. CDR3: CASSPRPEGRLAYEQYF. CDR3 sequence (DNA): TGTGCCAGCAGCCCGCGCCCCGAGGGACGGTTAGCCTACGAGCAGTACTTC.

CDR3: CASFSPYYGYTF. CDR3 nucleotide sequence: TGTGCCAGCTTTTCGCCGTACTATGGCTACACCTTC. The V gene is TRBV6-5, the J gene TRBJ1-2; D uncertain. The germline gives CDR1 MNHEY, CDR2 SVGAGI. Trimming took off 8 bases at V and 3 bases at J, with 10 bases between the two ends. This CDR3 comprises 12 residues.

The rearrangement links TRBV19 to TRBJ1-1, with 7 nucleotides matching TRBD1. The CDR3 sequence is 15 residues long. V shed 3 bases, J shed 3 bases, and the junction held 7 bases outside the gene matches. Germline values: CDR1 LNHDA, CDR2 SQIVND (reference sequence). For the CDR3, the DNA is TGTGCCAGTAGTATTGCTAGGGGGCGCGACACTGAAGCTTTCTTT. The encoded protein is CASSIARGRDTEAFF.

This chain uses TRBV12-1 with TRBJ2-5; TRBD1, the D gene given by the table, was not confirmed from the DNA. TRBV12-1 is labeled a pseudogene. This CDR3 is built from 15 residues. CDR3 protein: CASSFAGWAQETQYF. DNA of the CDR3: TGTGCCAGCAGCTTTGCGGGCTGGGCCCAAGAGACCCAGTACTTC.

This chain joins TRBV10-3 and TRBJ1-5, with D possibly being TRBD1 (5 bases). The germline V gene encodes CDR1 ENHRY and CDR2 SYGVKD. The ends were cut back, 5 bases at V and 7 bases at J, with 12 bases in the middle. The CDR3 sequence is 13 residues long. In nucleotides, the CDR3 is TGTGCCATCAGTTTGGAGGGGCAGCAGCCCCAGCATTTT. This encodes CAISLEGQQPQHF.

The genes are TRBV23-1 and TRBJ1-4; D not resolved. TRBV23-1 is identified as an open reading frame with a role that is uncertain. CDR3 length equals 14 residues. Trimming shortened V by 7 bases and J by 3 bases, and 12 bases separated the two germline ends. This chain's CDR3 is CASTPRPPNEKLFF. The CDR3 DNA reads as TGCGCCAGCACCCCTCGACCGCCTAATGAAAAACTGTTTTTT.

The chain links TRBV2 to TRBJ1-2, with D possibly TRBD1 on 5 matching bases. Trimming shortened V by 0 bases and J by 8 bases, and 7 bases separated the two germline ends. CDR1 and CDR2 (germline): SNHLY, FYNNEI. CDR3 length: 12 residues. The CDR3 sequence is CASSEARVGYTF. CDR3 nucleotide sequence: TGTGCCAGCAGTGAAGCCAGGGTCGGCTACACCTTC.

This chain joins TRBV18 and TRBJ2-7; D may be TRBD1 or TRBD2 (5 bases each). This CDR3 has 16 amino acids. From germline, CDR1 is KGHSH and CDR2 LQKENI. Trimming left V 2 bases short and J 1 base short, with 15 bases between. The CDR3 DNA reads as TGTGCCAGCTCACCAGTAATGGGGGACGGATCCTACGAGCAGTACTTC. Protein: CASSPVMGDGSYEQYF.

The V call is TRBV2, the J call TRBJ2-7; 12 nucleotides match TRBD2. Germline CDR1 reads SNHLY; CDR2 reads FYNNEI. V trimming: 7 bases; J trimming: 3 bases; junction bases outside the gene matches: 13. The CDR3 has 17 residues. Written as DNA, the CDR3 is TGTGCCAGCACCTCAACTAGCGGGGGGACCGTCCTCTACGAGCAGTACTTC. This sequence encodes CASTSTSGGTVLYEQYF.

This rearrangement joins TRBV4-2 to TRBJ2-5, with a weak D call TRBD2 (6 bases). Germline V gives CDR1 LGHNA, CDR2 YNFKEQ. The V end lost 4 bases, the J end lost 3 bases, and 9 bases lay between the germline ends. There are 13 residues in the CDR3. The chain's CDR3 is CASSPGLEETQYF. The CDR3 nucleotides read TGTGCCAGCAGCCCGGGACTGGAAGAGACCCAGTACTTC.

This clone occurred once. As DNA, the CDR3 is TGTGCCAGCAGCTTAGGCGGAGCCGAGCAGTACTTC. Residues: CASSLGGAEQYF. This chain uses TRBV11-3 with TRBJ2-7, with D unclear. Looked up from germline, CDR1 is SGHNT and CDR2 is YENEEA. V was shortened by 1 base and J by 6 bases, with 7 bases between the two germline ends. This CDR3 region has 12 residues.